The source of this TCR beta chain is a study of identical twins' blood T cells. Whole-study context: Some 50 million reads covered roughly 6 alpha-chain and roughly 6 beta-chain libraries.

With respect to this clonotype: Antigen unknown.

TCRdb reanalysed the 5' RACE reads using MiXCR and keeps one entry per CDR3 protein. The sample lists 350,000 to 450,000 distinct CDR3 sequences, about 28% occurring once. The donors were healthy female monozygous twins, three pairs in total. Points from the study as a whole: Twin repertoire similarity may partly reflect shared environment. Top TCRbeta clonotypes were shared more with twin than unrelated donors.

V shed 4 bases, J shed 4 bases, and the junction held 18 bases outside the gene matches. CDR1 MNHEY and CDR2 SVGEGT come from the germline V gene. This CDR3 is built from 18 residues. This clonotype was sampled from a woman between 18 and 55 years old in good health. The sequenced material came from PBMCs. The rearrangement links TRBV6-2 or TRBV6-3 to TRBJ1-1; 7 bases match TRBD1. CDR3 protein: CASSSVTGGRGKGTEAFF. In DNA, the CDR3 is TGTGCCAGCAGTTCTGTCACGGGTGGCAGGGGGAAAGGCACTGAAGCTTTCTTT.